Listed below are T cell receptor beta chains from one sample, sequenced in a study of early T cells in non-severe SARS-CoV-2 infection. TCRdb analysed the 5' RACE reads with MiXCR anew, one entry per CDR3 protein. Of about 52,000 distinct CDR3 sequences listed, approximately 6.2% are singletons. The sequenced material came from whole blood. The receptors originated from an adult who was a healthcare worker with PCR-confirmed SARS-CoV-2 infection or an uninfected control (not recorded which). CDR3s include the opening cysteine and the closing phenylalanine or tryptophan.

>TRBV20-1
CSATQQPKNIQYF
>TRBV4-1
CASSQGRQGLYYNSPLHF
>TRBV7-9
CASSLSGTNLERYGYTF
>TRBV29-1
CSVNPGQGSNNEQFF
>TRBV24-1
CATSAIDRAGANVLTF
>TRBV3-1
CASSPGTSGGLSTTDTQYF
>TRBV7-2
CASSLSRGSGANVLTF
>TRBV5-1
CASSPLYQETQYF
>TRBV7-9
CASSYHRDGVNEQYF
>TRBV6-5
CASTPPRGSSKYEQYF
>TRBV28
CASSSGGEDTQYF
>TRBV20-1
CSARDLGRTAALYGYTF
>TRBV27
CASSFTGPYEQYF
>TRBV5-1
CASSFGQGLYEQYF
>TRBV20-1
CSAKRDTDTGELFF
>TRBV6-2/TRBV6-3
CASNPGTGRGGSPLHF
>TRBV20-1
CSARDPKGGFAYEQYF
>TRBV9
CASSGSGTTVNTEAFF
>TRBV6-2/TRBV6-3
CASSYVDHYEQYF
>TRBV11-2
CASSWGLATYNEQFF
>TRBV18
CASSRDTDNSPLHF
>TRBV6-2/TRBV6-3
CASSSGQGLNTGELFF
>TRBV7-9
CASSPMMNTEAFF
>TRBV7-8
CASSHPSGLNEQFF
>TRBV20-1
CSARENGELFF
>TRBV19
CASSMCGQQGSGNTIYF
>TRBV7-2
CASSLAPGPSSYEQYF
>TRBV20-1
CSARGGIDQPQHF
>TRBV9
CASSPNLLAGGSDTQYF
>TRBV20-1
CSARQGGNQPQHF
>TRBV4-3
CASSLVGTEAFF
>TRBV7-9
CASSAGQFNNYGYTF
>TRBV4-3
CASSQGIHGRLGKFF
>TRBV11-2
CASSKTPGQGPYEQYF
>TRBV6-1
CASSELTGTRGYTF
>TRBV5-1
CASSLEAGRDIQYF
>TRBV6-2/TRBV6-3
CASSYRPGLNYGYTF
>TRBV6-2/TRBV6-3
CASSSGTGVSEAFF
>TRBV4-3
CASSQEPGRRTDTQYF
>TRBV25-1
CASSAPGNPQYF
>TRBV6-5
CASRPPTGPTTEAFF
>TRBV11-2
CASSLGVSGTRINEQFF
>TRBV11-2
CASRTGQTSLNTGELFF
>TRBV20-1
CSAAVVPGAVF
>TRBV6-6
CASSYSGDNEQFF
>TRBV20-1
CSARAGEPQHF